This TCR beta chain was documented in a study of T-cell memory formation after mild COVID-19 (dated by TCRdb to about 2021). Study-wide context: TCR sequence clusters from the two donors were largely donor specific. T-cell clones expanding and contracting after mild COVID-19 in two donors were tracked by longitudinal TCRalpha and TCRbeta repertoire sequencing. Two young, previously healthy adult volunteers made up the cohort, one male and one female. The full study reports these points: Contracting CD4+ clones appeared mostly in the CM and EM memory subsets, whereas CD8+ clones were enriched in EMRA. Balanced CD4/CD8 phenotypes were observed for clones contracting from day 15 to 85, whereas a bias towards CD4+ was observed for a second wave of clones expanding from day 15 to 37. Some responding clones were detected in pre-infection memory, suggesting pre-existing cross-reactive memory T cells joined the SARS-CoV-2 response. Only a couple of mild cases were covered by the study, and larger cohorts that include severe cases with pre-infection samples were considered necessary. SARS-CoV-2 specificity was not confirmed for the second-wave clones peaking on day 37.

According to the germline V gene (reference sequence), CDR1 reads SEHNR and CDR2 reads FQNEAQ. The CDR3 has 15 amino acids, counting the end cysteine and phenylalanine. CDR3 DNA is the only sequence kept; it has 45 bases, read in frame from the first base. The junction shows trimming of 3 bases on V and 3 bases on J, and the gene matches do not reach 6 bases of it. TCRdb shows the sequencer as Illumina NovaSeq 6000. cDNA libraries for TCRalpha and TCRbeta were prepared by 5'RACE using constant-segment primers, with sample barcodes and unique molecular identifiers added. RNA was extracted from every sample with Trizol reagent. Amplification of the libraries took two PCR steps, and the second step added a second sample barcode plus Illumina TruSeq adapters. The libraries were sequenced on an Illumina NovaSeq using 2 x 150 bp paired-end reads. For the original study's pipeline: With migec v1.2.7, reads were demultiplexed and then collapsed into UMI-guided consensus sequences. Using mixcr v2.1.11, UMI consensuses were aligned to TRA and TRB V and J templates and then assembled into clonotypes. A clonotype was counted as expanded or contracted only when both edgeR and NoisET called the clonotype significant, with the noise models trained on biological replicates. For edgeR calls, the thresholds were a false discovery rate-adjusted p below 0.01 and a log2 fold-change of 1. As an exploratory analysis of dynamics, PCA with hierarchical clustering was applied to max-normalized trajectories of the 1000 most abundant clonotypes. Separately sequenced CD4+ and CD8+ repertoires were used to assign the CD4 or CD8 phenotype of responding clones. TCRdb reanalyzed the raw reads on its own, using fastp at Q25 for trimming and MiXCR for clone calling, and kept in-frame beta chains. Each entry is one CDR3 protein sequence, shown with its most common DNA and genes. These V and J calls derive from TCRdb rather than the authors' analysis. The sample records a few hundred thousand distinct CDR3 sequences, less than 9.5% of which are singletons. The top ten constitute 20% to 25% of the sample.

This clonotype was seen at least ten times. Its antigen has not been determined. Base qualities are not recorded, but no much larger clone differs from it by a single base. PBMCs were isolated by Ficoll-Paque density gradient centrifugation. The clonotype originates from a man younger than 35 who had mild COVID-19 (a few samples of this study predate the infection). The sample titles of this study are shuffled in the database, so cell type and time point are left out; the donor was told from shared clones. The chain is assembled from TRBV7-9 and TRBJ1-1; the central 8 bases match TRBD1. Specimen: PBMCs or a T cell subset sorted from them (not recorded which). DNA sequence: TGTGCCAGCAGCTTCGGACAGGGTGGGGACACTGAAGCTTTCTTT. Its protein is CASSFGQGGDTEAFF.